These T cell receptor beta chains were read from a single sample in a study of blood T cell repertoires in COVID-19. Repertoires were generated with immunoSEQ multiplex PCR, while TCRdb's copy carries only in-frame clones and drops some. The repertoire consists of about 90,000 clones, with about 82% occurring once and the leading ten covering nearly 3.5%. Material for sequencing was peripheral blood. The source of these receptors is a man aged 45-65 years with acute or convalescent COVID-19. Each CDR3 is given with its conserved first and last residue. Fields, in order: J gene, V gene, CDR3 protein.

TRBJ2-5	TRBV4-2	CASSQERSIMETQYF
TRBJ2-7	TRBV5-6	CASSPTKGVIYEQYF
TRBJ2-5	TRBV10-1	CASSDGGGQETQYF
TRBJ2-5	TRBV7-9	CASSQDSQETQYF
TRBJ1-4	TRBV9	CASSVGQTEKLFF
TRBJ2-2	TRBV10-3	CAISPDRNTGELFF
TRBJ1-5	TRBV5-6	CASSLGGSLGSNQPQHF
TRBJ2-3	TRBV6-5	CASSSFAGLRTQYF
TRBJ2-1	TRBV25-1	CASSHGDRALWGDEQFF
TRBJ2-2	TRBV6-5	CASSPPGSTTGELFF
TRBJ2-5	TRBV7-8	CASSRGRGQRRETQYF
TRBJ2-2	TRBV6-2/TRBV6-3	CASSYHSGGPLTGELFF
TRBJ1-5	TRBV2	CASSETTGNQPQHF
TRBJ1-2	TRBV5-4	CASSPRGQGATGYTF
TRBJ2-5	TRBV4-3	CASSLTGSEETQYF
TRBJ2-1	TRBV19	CASSIVLAGYEQFF
TRBJ2-7	TRBV6-5	CASSYLAGGSYEQYF
TRBJ1-2	TRBV19	CASSTIGDGSVGYGYTF
TRBJ2-7	TRBV27	CASSVVTGSLVEQYF
TRBJ2-3	TRBV15	CATSRDGGQSTDTQYF
TRBJ1-5	TRBV3-1/TRBV3-2	CASSQGLRYSNQPQHF
TRBJ1-2	TRBV19	CASRQGATNYGYTF
TRBJ2-7	TRBV5-4	CASSLGEGRGSSTYEQYF
TRBJ2-2	TRBV19	CASRQGSIGELFF
TRBJ2-6	TRBV28	CASTLHPRGSSGANVLTF
TRBJ1-4	TRBV11-2	CASSRDRTNEKLFF
TRBJ1-5	TRBV3-1/TRBV3-2	CASSHGLRNQPQHF
TRBJ2-3	TRBV7-3	CASSSRQGVSDTQYF
TRBJ2-2	TRBV5-1	CASSLGLGSAGELFF
TRBJ1-2	TRBV7-8	CASSSERSRSGYTF
TRBJ1-3	TRBV18	CASSRDRISGNTIYF